A selection of T cell receptor beta chains follows, all from one sample in a study of CD8 T cells in Susac syndrome. TCRdb independently ran MiXCR on the immunoSEQ multiplex PCR reads; one entry per CDR3 protein. The profile covers approximately 220,000 distinct CDR3 sequences, with more than 85% appearing a single time and 0.07% to 0.095% taken by the ten largest. Sequencing was done on a sample of CD4+ T cells from PBMCs. The receptors were sampled from a human donor with multiple sclerosis. Each CDR3 is given with its conserved first and last residue. D genes are given only for firm matches. The listing skips clone size in some rows; elsewhere it reads once, few, many or a size class.

j_call	clone_size	cdr3_length	v_call	d_call	cdr3_aa	cdr3_nt
TRBJ1-2	-	12	TRBV20-1	-	CSASDINYGYTF	TGCAGTGCTAGCGACATTAACTATGGCTACACCTTC
TRBJ2-6	-	15	TRBV9	-	CASSLTGSGANVLTF	TGTGCCAGCAGCTTAACAGGATCCGGGGCCAACGTCCTGACTTTC
TRBJ1-2	-	13	TRBV5-6	-	CASSLREGSGYTF	TGTGCCAGCAGCCTCAGGGAAGGTAGCGGCTACACCTTC
TRBJ2-5	-	15	TRBV11-1	-	CASSPIGIAEETQYF	TGTGCCAGCAGTCCTATAGGTATAGCGGAAGAGACCCAGTACTTC
TRBJ1-6	-	15	TRBV3-1	-	CASSLGQNGNSPLHF	TGTGCCAGCAGCCTCGGACAGAATGGTAATTCACCCCTCCACTTT
TRBJ1-6	-	13	TRBV27	-	CASSRRDRSPLHF	TGTGCCAGCAGTCGGAGGGACCGTTCACCCCTCCACTTT
TRBJ1-6	-	15	TRBV3-1	-	CASSLRQARSSPLHF	TGTGCCAGCAGCCTACGACAGGCGAGGAGTTCACCCCTCCACTTT
TRBJ1-5	-	16	TRBV3-1	-	CASSQERGVGNQPQHF	TGTGCCAGCAGCCAAGAGAGAGGGGTCGGCAATCAGCCCCAGCATTTT
TRBJ2-1	-	19	TRBV5-1	TRBD1	CASSLVLITGEKDYNEQFF	TGCGCCAGCAGCTTGGTGCTCATAACAGGGGAGAAAGATTACAATGAGCAGTTCTTC
TRBJ2-1	-	15	TRBV3-1	TRBD2	CASSQGPGLAGEEFF	TGTGCCAGCAGCCAAGGCCCGGGACTAGCGGGGGAAGAGTTCTTC
TRBJ2-3	once	15	TRBV20-1	TRBD1	CSVQLPGQFTDTQYF	TGCAGTGTTCAACTTCCGGGACAGTTCACAGATACGCAGTATTTT
TRBJ1-5	-	13	TRBV20-1	-	CSASWAWDQPQHF	TGCAGTGCTAGCTGGGCTTGGGATCAGCCCCAGCATTTT
TRBJ2-3	-	21	TRBV9	TRBD2	CASSVDPRTSGGLPLTDTQYF	TGTGCCAGCAGCGTAGATCCCCGGACTAGCGGGGGGCTACCCCTCACAGATACGCAGTATTTT
TRBJ1-2	-	12	TRBV4-1	-	CASSHDRLGYTF	TGCGCCAGCAGCCATGACAGGCTTGGCTACACCTTC
TRBJ1-4	-	14	TRBV7-8	-	CASSLQGRSEKLFF	TGTGCCAGCAGCTTACAGGGAAGGAGTGAAAAACTGTTTTTT
TRBJ1-4	once	14	TRBV6-1	-	CASTSGGVGEKLFF	TGTGCCAGCACCTCCGGCGGGGTAGGAGAAAAACTGTTTTTT
TRBJ2-7	once	15	TRBV12-5	-	CASAGDRFSSYEQYF	TGTGCTAGTGCTGGTGACAGGTTCAGCTCCTACGAGCAGTACTTC
TRBJ1-1	-	13	TRBV11-2	-	CASSFSANTEAFF	TGTGCCAGCAGCTTTTCAGCGAACACTGAAGCTTTCTTT
TRBJ2-1	-	16	TRBV4-2	-	CASSQADGHNAMKQFF	TGTGCCAGCAGCCAAGCTGACGGACACAACGCAATGAAGCAGTTCTTC